This TCR beta chain was recorded in a study of blood T cells in healthy people across ages. A J-beta primer mix and a sample-barcoded 5' primer were used in a second PCR of about 7 to 11 cycles. Sequencing of every sample gave 3 million or more CDR3-containing paired-end reads. TCRdb reprocessed the 5' RACE reads with MiXCR, giving one entry per CDR3 protein. The sample holds approximately 800,000 distinct CDR3 sequences, about three fifths seen once. This clonotype has more than one count but fewer than ten. Its cognate antigen is unknown. Study-wide points: Both naive CD4+ cell counts and diversity were greater in long-lived donors than in aged donors. TCR beta diversity, measured per million T cells, fell in a roughly linear way with age. Samples with more naive T cells showed higher observed beta diversity.

This CDR3 is 16 amino acids long. V was clipped by 2 bases and J by 2 bases, with 15 bases between them. CDR1 and CDR2 (germline): SGHTA, FQGNSA. The origin of this receptor is a man aged 25-40 years in good health. Sequencing input: blood. This chain joins TRBV7-2 and TRBJ2-5, with D hard to call. CDR3 protein: CASSLMRYRAQETQYF. The CDR3 coding sequence is TGTGCCAGCAGCTTAATGCGGTATCGGGCTCAAGAGACCCAGTACTTC. Supplemented by reference TRBV7-2 and TRBJ2-5, the full variable domain reads GAGVSQSPSNKVTEKGKDVELRCDPISGHTALYWYRQSLGQGLEFLIYFQGNSAPDKSGLPSDRFSAERTGGSVSTLTIQRTQQEDSAVYLCASSLMRYRAQETQYFGPGTRLLVL.